A selection of T cell receptor beta chains follows, all from one sample in a study of T cell changes during pregnancy in multiple sclerosis. Repertoires were generated with immunoSEQ multiplex PCR, while TCRdb's copy carries only in-frame clones and drops some. The table has 55,000 to 80,000 clones, approximately 94% seen once; the top ten hold about 3%. This specimen was CD8+ T cells from peripheral blood mononuclear cells, taken in the second trimester of pregnancy. All receptors derive from a female donor with multiple sclerosis, enrolled in a pregnancy study. The conserved cysteine and the conserved F or W are not part of the CDR3 here. The D gene is left open where the match is weak.

>TRBV5-4|TRBJ2-7|TRBD1
ASSPGTGSLYEQY
>TRBV4-1|TRBJ2-7|TRBD2
ASSLSGLADYEQY
>TRBV13|TRBJ2-1|NA
ASSRRRGVGNEQF
>TRBV30|TRBJ2-2|NA
ACGTAGTGELF
>TRBV5-6|TRBJ1-1|TRBD1
ASSLGGQGAEAF
>TRBV27|TRBJ2-7|TRBD1
ASSLRTGGSYEQY
>TRBV7-2|TRBJ1-1|NA
ASSPYGTEAF
>TRBV9|TRBJ1-3|NA
ASSVGGGSGNTIY
>TRBV11-2|TRBJ2-1|TRBD2
ASSLGGGLAANNEQF
>TRBV7-8|TRBJ2-7|NA
ASTASGEYEQY
>TRBV15|TRBJ2-1|NA
ATRLVPYNEQF
>TRBV28|TRBJ2-7|NA
ASSSQPRIRTSVYEQY
>TRBV19|TRBJ2-5|NA
ASSSWTQETQY
>TRBV9|TRBJ2-5|TRBD2
ASSVEAGGGETQY
>TRBV15|TRBJ1-3|NA
ATTQLLSGNTIY
>TRBV7-9|TRBJ2-1|TRBD2
ASSFNIKLAGELYNEQF
>TRBV10-1|TRBJ2-1|NA
ASSVGGLVGSYNEQF
>TRBV2|TRBJ2-1|TRBD2
ASRTSGSRFDEQF
>TRBV20-1|TRBJ2-1|NA
SADFGNEQF
>TRBV7-9|TRBJ1-4|TRBD1
ASSLASGTGAEKLF
>TRBV9|TRBJ1-5|NA
ASSPAGSNQPQH
>TRBV6-1|TRBJ1-5|TRBD1
ASSDPRTGGREPQH
>TRBV11-2|TRBJ2-5|TRBD2
ASSLVAGGPVETQY
>TRBV29-1|TRBJ2-3|NA
SVEEGTLYTDTQY
>TRBV6-5|TRBJ2-2|NA
ASTPGSRTGELF
>TRBV4-2|TRBJ2-2|NA
ASSLLGSTGELF
>TRBV27|TRBJ2-7|TRBD2
ASRLRGEAGGGIYEQY
>TRBV18|TRBJ1-1|NA
ASSPPGEAEAF
>TRBV2|TRBJ2-3|TRBD2
ASSPQAGGTDTQY
>TRBV6-1|TRBJ2-7|TRBD1
ASSGTGGLEQY
>TRBV9|TRBJ1-1|NA
ASSVDRENTEAF
>TRBV7-2|TRBJ2-2|NA
ASSSPISTGELF
>TRBV30|TRBJ2-7|TRBD2
ASFRLAGRSEQY
>TRBV11-2|TRBJ2-7|NA
ASSFGVGPYEQY
>TRBV5-6|TRBJ2-1|TRBD2
ASSFGLAAYNEQF
>TRBV6-5|TRBJ1-5|TRBD1
ASSRDGTGGQPQH
>TRBV11-3|TRBJ2-2|NA
ASSLEEDSSNTGELF
>TRBV28|TRBJ2-1|NA
ASRTLTGYNEQF
>TRBV19|TRBJ1-5|NA
ASTYGQFNQPQH
>TRBV5-5|TRBJ2-7|NA
ASSLGTGSDEQY
>TRBV19|TRBJ1-5|NA
ASSADSSNQPQH
>TRBV27|TRBJ1-5|NA
ASSLRGGNNQPQH
>TRBV5-6|TRBJ2-3|TRBD1
ASSSTGTVFTDTQY
>TRBV27|TRBJ2-1|TRBD2
ASSRTSGRAHEQF
>TRBV6-1|TRBJ2-3|NA
ASSEIMTRIDTQY
>TRBV11-2|TRBJ2-7|NA
ASSLAAGAYEQY
>TRBV27|TRBJ2-7|TRBD1
ASSKPRGLGAYEQY